This T cell receptor (beta chain) stems from a study of blood T cell repertoires in COVID-19. Study-level information: Acute and convalescent COVID-19 samples came from the United States, Italy and Spain. Sources were T cells, B-cell-depleted T cells, or PBMCs; the material itself was cDNA or gDNA.

In the authors' methods: Reference gene primers were amplified, and this amplification served to estimate nucleated cell counts. Generated by immunoSEQ multiplex PCR, the TCRdb table keeps only in-frame clones and is missing some. V and J calls and clone size are copied from that table; D and trimming were computed from the DNA. The data hold about 140,000 clones, with approximately 90% observed a single time. This CDR3 is 15 amino acids long. CDR1 is MNHEY, CDR2 SVGAGI, per germline. V gave up 6 bases and J gave up 6 bases; unmatched junction bases: 7. Sequenced sample: peripheral blood. This rearrangement joins TRBV6-5 to TRBJ2-2; 10 bases line up with TRBD1. The receptor's source is a woman in her 40s with acute or convalescent COVID-19. The CDR3 loop is CASSSGTGDSGELFF. DNA for the CDR3: TGTGCCAGCAGCTCCGGGACAGGGGATTCCGGGGAGCTGTTTTTT.